The rows below give T cell receptor beta chains drawn from one sample of a study of blood T cells in healthy people across ages. Using its own MiXCR run on the 5' RACE reads, TCRdb lists one record per CDR3 protein. This sample carries roughly 1.5 million distinct CDR3 sequences, approximately 43% of them seen once, and the ten largest clones take approximately 4.1%. The sequenced sample consisted of blood. These receptors were collected from a woman between 18 and 29 years old in good health. Both conserved end residues are part of each CDR3.

j_call | v_call | cdr3_aa
TRBJ2-3 | TRBV10-3 | CAISGSTGADTKYF
TRBJ1-5 | TRBV27 | CASSFEGSNQPQHF
TRBJ2-1 | TRBV2 | CASSNDRDFYNEQFF
TRBJ2-7 | TRBV10-3 | CAISEGAGRDYEQYF
- | TRBV20-1 | CSARVVEGSYNEQYF
TRBJ1-5 | TRBV12-3/TRBV12-4 | CASRAGGSRSNQPQHF
TRBJ2-7 | TRBV9 | CASSVAAGAYEQYF
TRBJ1-2 | TRBV29-1 | CSVEDHSGQVAGYTF
TRBJ2-7 | TRBV14 | CASSQLGQFYEQYF
TRBJ1-1 | TRBV29-1 | CSGIQGATEAFF
TRBJ1-6 | TRBV6-5 | CASSYSREGNSPLHF
TRBJ1-1 | TRBV7-9 | CASSLIGEPGTEAFF
TRBJ2-3 | TRBV7-9 | CASSPTSGHTDTQYF
TRBJ1-2 | TRBV29-1 | CSVDRTGVGSYGYTF
TRBJ2-1 | TRBV12-3/TRBV12-4 | CASSLASGLAGDPFF
TRBJ2-7 | TRBV28 | CASSRGQGLSSYEQYF
TRBJ2-5 | TRBV12-3/TRBV12-4 | CASNRQGSLKTQYF
TRBJ2-3 | TRBV4-1 | CASSQVTGARDTQYF
TRBJ2-1 | TRBV5-5 | CASSLAVWIDEQFF
TRBJ2-5 | TRBV20-1 | CSGSRQETQYF
TRBJ1-5 | TRBV5-1 | CASSLGEGGNNQPQHF
TRBJ2-3 | TRBV29-1 | CSVEVGYPDTQYF
TRBJ2-1 | TRBV7-2 | CASSLAGSGGAYEQFF
TRBJ2-1 | TRBV7-7 | CASSRTSGRMDEQFF
TRBJ2-3 | TRBV7-2 | CASSLANLAGGRTDTQYF
TRBJ2-1 | TRBV7-2 | CASSLRRSADNEQFF
TRBJ1-5 | TRBV15 | CATSRDRTGFQPQHF
TRBJ1-4 | TRBV18 | CASSRTGTANEKLFF
TRBJ2-7 | TRBV27 | CASSSLAGDRSGQYF
TRBJ1-2 | TRBV4-2 | CASSQDPSTNYGYTF
TRBJ2-3 | TRBV6-1 | CASREAPITDTQYF
TRBJ2-7 | TRBV12-3/TRBV12-4 | CASCLAVPCEQYF
TRBJ2-7 | TRBV6-5 | CASRWQGGRSYEQYF
TRBJ2-1 | TRBV7-3 | CASSPGNFYNEQFF
TRBJ2-3 | TRBV29-1 | CSVEKDILSSTDTQYF
TRBJ2-3 | TRBV7-6 | CASSLNRVDTQYF
TRBJ1-1 | TRBV6-2/TRBV6-3 | CASSPLVQGTMNTEAFF
- | TRBV29-1 | CSVERGSWETQYF
TRBJ2-1 | TRBV11-3 | CASSWDQSSYNELFF
TRBJ2-5 | TRBV6-2/TRBV6-3 | CASAERDAQETQYF
TRBJ2-1 | TRBV14 | CASRRPGLSEQFF
TRBJ1-1 | TRBV6-5 | CASRHGRMIVNTEAFF
TRBJ1-2 | TRBV4-1 | CASSALYYGYTF
TRBJ2-3 | TRBV5-1 | CASSISGYTDTQYF
TRBJ2-3 | TRBV7-2 | CASSLGTGAGGNTDTQYF
TRBJ1-2 | TRBV29-1 | CSVDLDGRYTF
TRBJ2-5 | TRBV27 | CASRSALGARETQYF
TRBJ2-7 | TRBV7-9 | CASSLPLNEDEQYF
TRBJ2-3 | TRBV7-8 | CASSSRLTHSTDTQYF
TRBJ1-4 | TRBV11-2 | CASSSGFSNEKLFF
TRBJ2-5 | TRBV4-3 | CASSTRASLEQYF
TRBJ2-1 | TRBV4-3 | CASSQGTGFPNEQFF
TRBJ2-1 | TRBV7-2 | CASTAYIHNEQFF
TRBJ2-5 | TRBV15 | CATSRDQGAEETQYF
TRBJ1-6 | TRBV9 | CASSDRAGTVNSPLHF